This T cell receptor beta chain was captured by sequencing in a study of identical twins. Study outcomes and limitations: Whereas memory repertoires showed no such difference, abundant cord blood beta clonotypes carried fewer insertions. Out-of-frame alpha sequences that twins shared showed excess low generation probability.

V trimming: 6 bases; J trimming: 2 bases; junction bases outside the gene matches: 8. The CDR3 spans 16 residues. The germline gives CDR1 LNHDA, CDR2 SQIVND (reference sequence). Unique molecular identifiers were present on the cDNA, which also gained a universal primer site by template switching. A single record per CDR3 protein comes from TCRdb applying MiXCR to the 5' RACE reads. The table records roughly 490,000 distinct CDR3 sequences, roughly an eighth of them present only once. Points on this clonotype: The antigen remains undetermined.

These data were likewise used in another study, on yellow fever vaccine responses in identical twins.

This clonotype originated in a woman between 18 and 29 years old in good health. The sequenced sample was CD4+ T cells sorted from blood. This chain connects TRBV19 to TRBJ2-7; 12 bases are a match to TRBD1. CDR3 DNA: TGTGCCAGTAGGACGACCGGGACAGGGGGCACCTACGAGCAGTACTTC. Protein: CASRTTGTGGTYEQYF.